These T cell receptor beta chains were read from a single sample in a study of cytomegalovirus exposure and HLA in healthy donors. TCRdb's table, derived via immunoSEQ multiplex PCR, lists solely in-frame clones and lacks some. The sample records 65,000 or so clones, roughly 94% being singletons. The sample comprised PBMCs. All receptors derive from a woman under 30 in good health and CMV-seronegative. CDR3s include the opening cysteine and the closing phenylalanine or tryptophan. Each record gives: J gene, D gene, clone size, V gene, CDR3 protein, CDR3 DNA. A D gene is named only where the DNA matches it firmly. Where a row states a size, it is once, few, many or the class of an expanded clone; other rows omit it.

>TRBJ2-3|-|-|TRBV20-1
CSAPPGNTQYF
TGCAGTGCTCCTCCGGGTAATACGCAGTATTTT
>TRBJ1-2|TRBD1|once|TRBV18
CASSPRPGQGNYGYTF
TGTGCCAGCTCACCACGTCCGGGACAGGGGAACTATGGCTACACCTTC
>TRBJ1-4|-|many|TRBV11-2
CASSLSSTGLRSEKLFF
TGTGCCAGCAGCTTATCGTCCACCGGGTTAAGAAGTGAAAAACTGTTTTTT
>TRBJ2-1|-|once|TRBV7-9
CASSPRDNEQFF
TGTGCCAGCAGCCCACGGGACAATGAGCAGTTCTTC
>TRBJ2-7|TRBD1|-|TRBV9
CASSVGTGAREQYF
TGTGCCAGCAGCGTAGGGACAGGGGCGAGAGAGCAGTACTTC
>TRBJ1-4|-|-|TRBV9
CASSVATGATNEKLFF
TGTGCCAGCAGCGTAGCTACGGGGGCAACTAATGAAAAACTGTTTTTT
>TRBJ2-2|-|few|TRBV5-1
CANPNRVEGTGELFF
TGCGCCAACCCGAACAGGGTGGAAGGAACCGGGGAGCTGTTTTTT
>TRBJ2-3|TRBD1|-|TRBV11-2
CASRKRQGSTDTQYF
TGTGCCAGCAGGAAACGACAGGGAAGCACAGATACGCAGTATTTT
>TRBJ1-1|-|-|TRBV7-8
CASSLLGAMNTEAFF
TGTGCCAGCAGCTTATTAGGGGCGATGAACACTGAAGCTTTCTTT
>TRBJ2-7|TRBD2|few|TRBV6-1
CASGTSESYEQYF
TGTGCCAGCGGGACTAGCGAATCCTACGAGCAGTACTTC
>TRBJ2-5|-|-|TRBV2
CASSEWLPLHF
TGTGCCAGCAGTGAATGGCTCCCCCTGCACTTC
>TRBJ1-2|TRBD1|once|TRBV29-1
CSVVPGQAYGYTF
TGCAGCGTCGTCCCCGGACAGGCCTATGGCTACACCTTC
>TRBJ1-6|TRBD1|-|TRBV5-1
CASSRTGKKDNSPLHF
TGCGCCAGCAGCAGGACAGGCAAGAAGGATAATTCACCCCTCCACTTT
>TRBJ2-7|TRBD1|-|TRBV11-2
CASSSPQDRKIYEQYF
TGTGCCAGCAGCTCTCCGCAGGACAGGAAAATATACGAGCAGTACTTC
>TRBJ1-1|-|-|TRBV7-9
CASSLLTERKAFF
TGTGCCAGCAGCTTGTTGACGGAGAGGAAAGCTTTCTTT